This TCR beta chain came from a study of CD8+ T cells in alopecia areata. Study-wide findings and caveats: Patients shared TCRs less clearly than mice did, possibly for HLA-related reasons. Normal scalp showed lower clonality than lesional scalp, especially alopecia totalis/universalis.

This CDR3 is built from 15 residues. Germline CDR1 and CDR2: SQVTM and ANQGSEA. Trimming removed 2 bases at V and 0 bases at J, with 13 bases between. Treatment noted: oral pan-JAK inhibitor, 5-10 mg twice daily. CD4+ and CD8+ T cells were sorted from PBMCs stained for CD3, CD4 and CD8. About this clone: Its antigen remains unknown.

cDNA serving as the sequencing template came from extracted, reverse transcribed RNA. Assay: immunoSEQ multiplex PCR; the TCRdb copy retains only in-frame clones and omits some. Of 150,000 to 250,000 clones listed, 50% to 60% are singletons. The specimen comprised CD4+ T cells sorted from blood, sampled at week 4, from a patient treated with tofacitinib. The receptor was isolated from a human donor with alopecia areata. The genes are TRBV29-1 and TRBJ1-1; TRBD1 might be the D (5 bases). CDR3 sequence reads: CSVELRAGLNTEAFF. The CDR3 nucleotides are TGCAGCGTTGAACTTAGGGCAGGGTTGAACACTGAAGCTTTCTTT.